The clone carrying this T cell receptor (beta chain) was seen only a few times. The antigen is unknown. The germline V gene encodes CDR1 SEHNR and CDR2 FQNEAQ (reference sequence). This CDR3 comprises 13 residues. Trimming removed 2 bases at V and 6 bases at J, with 8 bases between. The PCR used 60 Vbeta and 13 Jbeta primers. The assay was immunoSEQ multiplex PCR, and TCRdb's table has in-frame clones only and misses some. The sample yields about 88,000 clones, about 77% seen once. Healthy bone marrow donors made up the donor group. This entry is derived from a study of cytomegalovirus exposure and HLA in healthy donors. Study findings and constraints: Some V segments (TRBV6-2 and TRBV6-3 among them) were excluded as indistinguishable. In a later analysis, DRB1 alleles had the most associated TCRs; HLA-C alleles the fewest. Specific recognition of CMV antigens was confirmed in vitro for a few chains (all CMV-associated).

Material for sequencing was PBMCs. The chain recombines TRBV7-9 with TRBJ2-1, with D hard to call. The receptor was derived from a woman in her 40s in good health and CMV-seronegative. CDR3 DNA sequence: TGTGCCAGCAGCTTATCTAGAATCAATGAGCAGTTCTTC. Amino acids: CASSLSRINEQFF.